This TCR beta chain was sequenced in a study of yellow fever vaccine responses in identical twins. TCRdb recomputed calls from the RT-PCR reads with MiXCR, one row per CDR3 protein. The sample records about 19,000 distinct CDR3 sequences, 55% to 65% being singletons. Concerning this clonotype: Its target is not known.

General study results and limits: Twins' vaccine T cell responses were reported to seem partly convergent and partly personalized.

The V segment lost 4 bases and the J segment 8 bases; nucleotides outside the gene matches: 6. The CDR3 covers 14 residues. The germline gives CDR1 SGHDN, CDR2 FVKESK. Sample: T cells from blood (PBMCs), unsorted or a sorted subset (not recorded which), taken before or after yellow fever vaccination (not recorded which). This chain links TRBV14 with TRBJ1-4; 8 positions match TRBD1. The TCR originated in a woman aged 18-29 years who received the yellow fever vaccine. The CDR3 spells CASSPRGLEEKLFF. The CDR3 nucleotides read TGTGCCAGCAGCCCCAGGGGGCTGGAGGAAAAACTGTTTTTT.